The 2 T cell receptor beta chains presented below share a single source sample, sequenced in a study of T-cell reconstitution after alpha-beta-depleted transplantation in children. Unique molecular identifiers were incorporated during preparation of the TCRbeta library. One entry per CDR3 protein results from TCRdb running MiXCR on the PCR reads. This table holds approximately 500,000 distinct CDR3 sequences, 20% to 30% found once. The sequenced sample was PBMCs, obtained before TCRalphabeta/CD19-depleted stem cell transplant. The receptors were gathered from a boy in the first two years of life with Wiskott-Aldrich syndrome, due to receive a stem cell transplant.

J is TRBJ2-7 and V is TRBV5-5; TRBD1 matches at 8 bases. V lost 2 bases and J lost 5; bases outside the gene matches: 6. This CDR3 has 14 residues. From germline, CDR1 is SGHKS and CDR2 YYEKEE (reference sequence). This CDR3 is CASSLQDRANEQYF. CDR3 coding DNA: TGTGCCAGCAGCTTACAGGACAGGGCAAACGAGCAGTACTTC.

The chain uses TRBV5-1 and TRBJ1-5, with TRBD1 matching 9 bases. Germline CDR1 is SGHRS and CDR2 is YFSETQ. This CDR3 has 16 amino acids. J gave up 7 bases and V 0 bases, and 8 bases lay outside the gene matches. The CDR3 DNA reads as TGCGCCAGCAGCTTGGGCCGGGACAGGGACCTGCAGCCCCAGCATTTT. It translates to CASSLGRDRDLQPQHF.